The clone carrying this T cell receptor beta chain has a count of ten or more. Its antigen is still unknown. This entry comes from a study of CD8 T cells in ankylosing spondylitis. The CDR3 contains 18 residues. The ends were cut back, 3 bases at V and 4 bases at J, with 23 bases in the middle. Study-level findings and limits: Characteristic, it appeared, of ankylosing spondylitis blood was a TCR beta motif of several highly homologous variants. Past research had described some motif variants in reactive arthritis synovial fluid and blood. CD8+ by phenotype, disease-linked clones were relatively rare in peripheral blood. Reportedly, disease-linked clones are significantly enriched in ankylosing spondylitis patients' matched synovial fluid.

Scientists made TCR beta libraries using quantitative 5'-RACE with molecular barcodes. In TCRdb, the 5' RACE reads were re-called with MiXCR into one record per CDR3 protein. This sample has about 220,000 distinct CDR3 sequences; around 20% occur once, and the top ten carry approximately 46%. V is TRBV12-3 or TRBV12-4 and J is TRBJ2-3, with D tentatively TRBD1 or TRBD2 (6 bases each). The source of this sequence is a male donor with ankylosing spondylitis. Sequenced: blood, either unsorted or a sorted T cell fraction (not recorded which). In nucleotides, the CDR3 is TGTGCCAGCAGTTTCTGGGGGGCGAGTGTTTCTTCGGCAGATACGCAGTATTTT. Protein: CASSFWGASVSSADTQYF.